This TCR beta chain derives from a study of shared clonotypes between healthy human individuals. Using immunoSEQ multiplex PCR, the repertoire was profiled, and TCRdb retains in-frame clones only, with some absent. The repertoire holds hundreds of thousands of clones, approximately 79% seen once, with about 2% in the top ten. CDR1 and CDR2 from the germline V gene are KGHSH and LQKENI. CDR3 length: 15 residues. Between the trimmed V and J ends, which lost 3 bases and 0 bases, there was a span of 11 bases. This clone was seen just once. Antigen specificity is unknown. Study observations and caveats: Estimated richness was generally greater in naive than memory subsets. A reduction in generation probabilities was seen for non-shared clonotypes relative to those shared by all four donors.

The sequenced sample was memory CD4+ T cells sorted from blood. Subset here: CD45RA-negative fraction. The TCR sequence derives from a woman aged 30 to 39 in good health. The gene calls are TRBV18 and TRBJ1-2; the D is unclear. CDR3 amino acids: CASSPSQEPNYGYTF. The CDR3 DNA follows: TGTGCCAGCTCACCGAGTCAGGAGCCTAACTATGGCTACACCTTC. The variable domain in full, with the rest retrieved from reference TRBV18 and TRBJ1-2, is NAGVMQNPRHLVRRRGQEARLRCSPMKGHSHVYWYRQLPEEGLKFMVYLQKENIIDESGMPKERFSAEFPKEGPSILRIQQVVRGDSAAYFCASSPSQEPNYGYTFGSGTRLTVV.